Sequencing of this TCR beta chain was carried out in a study of shared clonotypes between healthy human individuals. Looked up from germline, CDR1 is MNHNS and CDR2 is SASEGT. The CDR3 extends over 16 amino acids. The germline V and J ends were trimmed by 2 bases and 9 bases, with 17 bases remaining between them. CD4+ cells were split into CD45RA+ naive and CD45RA-negative memory subsets. The protocol was immunoSEQ multiplex PCR, while the TCRdb copy is restricted to in-frame clones and leaves out a portion. The sample lists more than 2,000,000 clones; approximately 94% were seen once. The sequencing input was naive CD4+ T cells sorted from blood. Described subset: CD45RA+ positively selected. This chain uses TRBV6-1 with TRBJ1-6; a possible D gene is TRBD1 (5 bases). The TCR sequence derives from a man between 18 and 35 years old in good health. DNA for the CDR3: TGTGCCAGCAGTGAATGGGGGGATCCCGCGAGTTCACCCCTCCACTTT. Translating gives CASSEWGDPASSPLHF.